These 28 T cell receptor beta chains were all obtained from the same sample, sequenced in a study of blood T cell repertoires in COVID-19. The assay was immunoSEQ multiplex PCR, and TCRdb's table has in-frame clones only and misses some. The sample lists about 130,000 clones; around 87% were seen once. Sequencing input: peripheral blood. The receptor source for this set is a woman in her fifties or sixties with acute or convalescent COVID-19.

The chain links TRBV3-1 (or the pseudogene TRBV3-2) to TRBJ2-1, with TRBD2 as a possible D gene (6 bases). V lost 0 bases and J lost 7, with 13 bases in between. CDR3 size: 15 residues. CDR1 is LGHDT, CDR2 YNNKEL, per germline (reference sequence). The CDR3 bases are TGTGCCAGCAGCCAAGATCCGGGGGAGTGGAATGAGCAGTTCTTC. Protein product: CASSQDPGEWNEQFF.

This clone was picked up a small number of times. The V and J genes are TRBV5-6 and TRBJ2-1; 7 nucleotides align to TRBD2. In germline, CDR1 is SGHDT, CDR2 YYEEEE. The CDR3 is 17 residues long. V shed 4 bases, J shed 2 bases, and the junction held 12 bases outside the gene matches. The CDR3: CASSPLAATSAYNEQFF. DNA of the CDR3: TGTGCCAGCAGCCCCTTGGCGGCCACTAGCGCCTACAATGAGCAGTTCTTC. The complete variable domain, with remaining parts taken from reference TRBV5-6 and TRBJ2-1, reads DAGVTQSPTHLIKTRGQQVTLRCSPKSGHDTVSWYQQALGQGPQFIFQYYEEEERQRGNFPDRFSGHQFPNYSSELNVNALLLGDSALYLCASSPLAATSAYNEQFFGPGTRLTVL.

The chain carries TRBV29-1 and TRBJ1-5, with D perhaps matching TRBD1 (6 bases). Germline V gives CDR1 SQVTM, CDR2 ANQGSEA. Trimming cost V 5 bases and J 1 base, with 9 bases left between them. CDR3 size: 13 residues. The CDR3 region has the DNA TGCAGCGTTCAAACAGGGAGCAATCAGCCCCAGCATTTT. Amino acids: CSVQTGSNQPQHF.

The chain is built from TRBV18 and TRBJ1-5, with D tentatively TRBD1 (5 bases). CDR3 length: 14 amino acids. Trimming shortened V by 0 bases and J by 5 bases, and 8 bases separated the two germline ends. Germline loops: CDR1 KGHSH, CDR2 LQKENI. The CDR3, as DNA: TGTGCCAGCTCACCACCGCAGGGCGATCAGCCCCAGCATTTT. This codes for CASSPPQGDQPQHF.

As to this clone: Other DNA sequences in this sample translate to the same CDR3. V and J are TRBV5-1 and TRBJ2-3, with TRBD2 as a possible D gene (6 bases). Trimming removed 0 bases at V and 2 bases at J, with 10 bases between. Germline V lookup: CDR1 SGHRS, CDR2 YFSETQ. This CDR3 has 15 residues. The CDR3 DNA reads as TGCGCCAGCAGCTTGGGTAGCGGCTCCACAGATACGCAGTATTTT. Its translation: CASSLGSGSTDTQYF.

The V call is TRBV10-3, the J call TRBJ2-1; 8 positions match TRBD2. The CDR3 covers 15 residues. Germline V lookup: CDR1 ENHRY, CDR2 SYGVKD. Trimming removed 5 bases from V and 2 bases from J; junction bases left unmatched: 5. The CDR3 reads CAISNGLAPYNEQFF. In nucleotides, the CDR3 is TGTGCCATCAGTAACGGACTAGCCCCCTACAATGAGCAGTTCTTC.

The V gene is TRBV18, the J gene TRBJ2-5; maybe TRBD1 (5 bases). The germline gives CDR1 KGHSH, CDR2 LQKENI. This CDR3 has 13 amino acids. Between the trimmed V and J ends, which lost 5 bases and 2 bases, there was a span of 9 bases. CDR3 in DNA: TGTGCCAGCTCAATCACAGGTCAAGAGACCCAGTACTTC. The encoded protein is CASSITGQETQYF.

The V call is TRBV6-6, the J call TRBJ2-2; TRBD2 agrees at 9 bases. The V gene end was trimmed by 9 bases and the J gene end by 6 bases; junction bases not matched to a gene: 5. Germline loops: CDR1 MNHNY, CDR2 SVGAGI (reference sequence). The CDR3 spans 13 residues. The CDR3 spells CASGAGGPGELFF. The CDR3 DNA follows: TGTGCCAGTGGAGCGGGAGGTCCCGGGGAGCTGTTTTTT.

The gene calls are TRBV12-3 or TRBV12-4 and TRBJ1-4; maybe TRBD1 (5 bases). The CDR3 extends over 13 amino acids. V was clipped by 10 bases and J by 7 bases, with 16 bases between them. This CDR3 reads CATGGSLVEKLFF. CDR3 in DNA: TGTGCCACCGGGGGGAGTTTGGTTGAAAAACTGTTTTTT.

The chain recombines TRBV28 with TRBJ1-3, with 8 bases matching TRBD1. V dropped 7 bases and J dropped 4; count of bases not matched to a gene: 3. The CDR3 has 13 residues. Per germline, CDR1 MDHEN and CDR2 SYDVKM. CDR3 region: CASTTGGGNTIYF. The CDR3 bases are TGTGCCAGCACCACAGGGGGGGGAAACACCATATATTTT.

The J gene is TRBJ1-5, the V gene TRBV7-8; maybe TRBD1 (5 bases). Germline V lookup: CDR1 SGHVS, CDR2 FQNEAQ. Trimming stripped 3 bases from V and 5 bases from J, with 11 bases between. The CDR3 is made up of 14 amino acids. CDR3 amino acids: CASSLGGFDQPQHF. The CDR3 bases are TGTGCCAGCAGCTTGGGGGGTTTTGATCAGCCCCAGCATTTT.

This clone occurred once. The chain uses TRBV27 and TRBJ1-2; D possibly corresponds to TRBD1 (6 bases). The CDR3 extends over 16 amino acids. V shed 5 bases and J shed 0 bases, with 16 bases lying between them. Germline values: CDR1 MNHEY, CDR2 SMNVEV (reference sequence). The CDR3 sequence is CASSPSWTASNYGYTF. DNA of the CDR3: TGTGCCAGCAGTCCCTCATGGACAGCCTCTAACTATGGCTACACCTTC.

This clone occurred a few times. V usage is TRBV27 and J usage is TRBJ1-6; possibly TRBD1 for D (5 bases). Germline V gives CDR1 MNHEY, CDR2 SMNVEV (reference sequence). The CDR3 contains 16 residues. V shed 5 bases and J shed 10 bases, with 21 bases lying between them. The CDR3 loop is CASSASPGVGLSPLHF. The DNA of the CDR3 is TGTGCCAGCAGTGCTTCTCCGGGGGTTGGGTTATCACCCCTCCACTTT.

The chain links TRBV19 to TRBJ2-5, with D possibly matching TRBD2 (5 bases). CDR1 and CDR2 (germline): LNHDA, SQIVND (reference sequence). The CDR3 extends over 14 amino acids. V lost 4 bases and J 5 bases, leaving 14 bases between the germline ends. CDR3 DNA sequence: TGTGCCAGTAGTACCAGGACTTCGCCGGAGACCCAGTACTTC. It encodes CASSTRTSPETQYF.

The J gene is TRBJ2-1, the V gene TRBV6-2 or TRBV6-3, with 12 bases aligning to TRBD2. CDR1 is MNHEY, CDR2 SVGEGT, per germline. V trimming: 1 base; J trimming: 7 bases; junction bases outside the gene matches: 5. This CDR3 contains 16 residues. This CDR3 is CASSYWGTSGQNEQFF. Written as DNA, the CDR3 is TGTGCCAGCAGTTACTGGGGGACTAGCGGGCAAAATGAGCAGTTCTTC.

The V call is TRBV18, the J call TRBJ2-2; D gene uncertain. V was shortened by 2 bases and J by 5 bases, with 9 bases between the two germline ends. Germline V gene sequence: CDR1 KGHSH, CDR2 LQKENI. There are 14 residues in the CDR3. The CDR3 DNA reads TGTGCCAGCTCACCAGTTACGGTTACCGGGGAGCTGTTTTTT. It codes for CASSPVTVTGELFF. The full variable domain, its missing parts supplied by reference TRBV18 and TRBJ2-2, is NAGVMQNPRHLVRRRGQEARLRCSPMKGHSHVYWYRQLPEEGLKFMVYLQKENIIDESGMPKERFSAEFPKEGPSILRIQQVVRGDSAAYFCASSPVTVTGELFFGEGSRLTVL.

This clone occurred once. The gene calls are TRBV5-1 and TRBJ2-3; tentative D call: TRBD1 (6 bases). V was cut by 0 bases and J by 5 bases, with 13 bases left in between. This CDR3 has 15 amino acids. In germline, CDR1 is SGHRS, CDR2 YFSETQ. As DNA, the CDR3 is TGCGCCAGCAGCTTGGAGGACAGAGGTAGAGATACGCAGTATTTT. This translates into CASSLEDRGRDTQYF.

The V call is TRBV16, the J call TRBJ1-1; 10 nucleotides agree with TRBD1. CDR1 is KGHSY, CDR2 FQNENV, per germline. The trim removed 4 bases at V and 3 bases at J, leaving 5 bases unmatched. This CDR3 is 15 amino acids long. CDR3 nucleotides: TGTGCCAGCAGCCTTTCGACAGGGGGCTACACTGAAGCTTTCTTT. Protein: CASSLSTGGYTEAFF.

The rearrangement links TRBV6-2 or TRBV6-3 to TRBJ2-1; TRBD2 aligns across 13 bases. This CDR3 comprises 16 residues. Germline loops: CDR1 MNHEY, CDR2 SVGEGT. After removal of 7 bases from V and 10 bases from J, the junction contained 13 bases not matched to a gene. The CDR3 coding sequence is TGTGCCAGCACCCCCCATACTAGCGGGAGGGCCTGGGAGCAGTTCTTC. It codes for CASTPHTSGRAWEQFF.

The genes are TRBV19 and TRBJ2-2, with 11 bases matching TRBD1. Germline-derived CDR1 and CDR2 are LNHDA and SQIVND (reference sequence). V shed 2 bases, J shed 2 bases, and the junction held 10 bases outside the gene matches. The CDR3 runs to 19 residues. The CDR3 spells CASSIWGRGQGGNTGELFF. The CDR3, as DNA: TGTGCCAGTAGTATATGGGGACGGGGACAGGGGGGAAACACCGGGGAGCTGTTTTTT.

The chain joins TRBV3-1 (or the pseudogene TRBV3-2) to TRBJ2-1; 9 bases match TRBD2. Trimming removed 3 bases from V and 4 bases from J; junction bases left unmatched: 7. This CDR3 is built from 16 residues. CDR1 and CDR2 from the germline V gene are LGHDT and YNNKEL (reference sequence). The chain's CDR3 is CASSQGGTSPYNEQFF. In DNA, the CDR3 is TGTGCCAGCAGCCAGGGTGGGACTAGCCCGTACAATGAGCAGTTCTTC.

The gene calls are TRBV24-1 and TRBJ2-2; 8 nucleotides agree with TRBD1. Germline lookup yields CDR1 KGHDR and CDR2 SFDVKD. This CDR3 spans 18 amino acids. Losses at the gene ends were 2 bases for V and 2 bases for J; bases not matched to a gene: 9. The CDR3: CATSDSPGGFPNTGELFF. In DNA form, the CDR3 reads TGTGCCACCAGTGATTCTCCAGGGGGCTTCCCAAACACCGGGGAGCTGTTTTTT.

The CDR3 loop is CASSVGGLAGPGELFF. The CDR3 DNA sequence: TGTGCCAGCAGCGTAGGGGGACTAGCGGGACCCGGGGAGCTGTTTTTT. V gene TRBV9 combines with J gene TRBJ2-2, with 13 bases identical to TRBD2. The germline V gene has CDR1 SGDLS and CDR2 YYNGEE. With 0 bases clipped from V and 6 bases from J, the junction kept 2 bases outside the gene matches. CDR3 size: 16 residues.

The chain couples TRBV3-1 (or the pseudogene TRBV3-2) to TRBJ2-5; possible D gene TRBD2, 6 bases. Trimming took 5 bases from V and 7 from J, leaving 17 bases between them. CDR3 size: 14 residues. The germline CDR1 and CDR2 sequences are LGHDT and YNNKEL (reference sequence). For the CDR3, the DNA is TGTGCCAGCAGCTTTGCGGAGGGGCAGGGGACCCAGTACTTC. Translation gives CASSFAEGQGTQYF.

This clone was counted once. The CDR3 DNA follows: TGTGCCATCAGCGATCCGGGTAGCGGGGACCCCTACGAGCAGTACGTC. Amino acids: CAISDPGSGDPYEQYV. V gene TRBV10-3 combines with J gene TRBJ2-7; 8 nucleotides line up with TRBD2. The CDR3 covers 16 residues. The germline CDR1 and CDR2 sequences are ENHRY and SYGVKD. V was pared by 6 bases and J by 2 bases, with 12 bases of the junction left unmatched.

This clone was counted only a few times. CDR3 loop: CASSSIGTGSTEAFF. The CDR3 DNA reads as TGTGCCAGCAGCTCAATTGGGACAGGGAGCACTGAAGCTTTCTTT. This chain uses TRBV11-1 with TRBJ1-1; 9 bases agree with TRBD1. CDR3 length equals 15 residues. Germline V gene sequence: CDR1 SGHAT, CDR2 FQDESV (reference sequence). V shed 4 bases and J 4 bases; nucleotides not matched to a gene: 7.

This rearrangement joins TRBV19 to TRBJ2-1; 7 bases are shared with TRBD2. Germline values: CDR1 LNHDA, CDR2 SQIVND (reference sequence). V dropped 6 bases and J dropped 6; count of bases not matched to a gene: 5. The CDR3 consists of 13 residues. The CDR3, as DNA: TGTGCCAGTAGGCCCCTAGCGGTCAATGAGCAGTTCTTC. It yields the protein CASRPLAVNEQFF.

The chain couples TRBV3-1 (or the pseudogene TRBV3-2) to TRBJ2-3; 13 bases agree with TRBD2. J was trimmed by 7 bases and V by 2 bases; bases with no gene match: 15. Germline values: CDR1 LGHDT, CDR2 YNNKEL (reference sequence). CDR3 length: 19 residues. The CDR3 here is CASSQFRLAGGPRINTQYF. The CDR3 DNA sequence: TGTGCCAGCAGCCAATTTAGACTAGCGGGAGGCCCAAGGATAAATACGCAGTATTTT.